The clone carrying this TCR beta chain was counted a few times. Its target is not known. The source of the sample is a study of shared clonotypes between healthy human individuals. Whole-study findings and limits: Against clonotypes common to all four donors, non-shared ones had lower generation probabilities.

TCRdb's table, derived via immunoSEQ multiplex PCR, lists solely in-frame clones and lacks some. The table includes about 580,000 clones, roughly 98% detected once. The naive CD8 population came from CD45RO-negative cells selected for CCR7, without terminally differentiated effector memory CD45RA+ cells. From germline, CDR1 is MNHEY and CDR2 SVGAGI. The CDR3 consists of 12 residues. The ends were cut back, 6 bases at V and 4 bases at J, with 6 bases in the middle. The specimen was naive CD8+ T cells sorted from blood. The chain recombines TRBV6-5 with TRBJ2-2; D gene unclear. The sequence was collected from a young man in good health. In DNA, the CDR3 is TGTGCCAGCAGCCCGATCACCGGGGAGCTGTTTTTT. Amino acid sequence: CASSPITGELFF.